These 9 T cell receptor beta chains came from one sample sequenced in a study of control samples from healthy donors and cancer patients. Sequenced by immunoSEQ multiplex PCR; TCRdb stores in-frame clones only, minus some. Of approximately 170,000 clones in the sample, approximately 92% were seen once. The sequenced sample consisted of blood. These receptors came from a man under 40 in good health.

The chain recombines TRBV9 with TRBJ1-4; 7 bases map to TRBD1. The germline CDR1 and CDR2 sequences are SGDLS and YYNGEE. The CDR3 contains 16 residues. J was trimmed by 5 bases and V by 3 bases; bases with no gene match: 10. CDR3: CASSGTQGGLNEKLFF. In nucleotides, the CDR3 is TGTGCCAGCAGCGGAACTCAGGGGGGACTCAATGAAAAACTGTTTTTT.

The rearrangement links TRBV12-3 or TRBV12-4 to TRBJ1-3, with D possibly matching TRBD1 (5 bases). CDR3 length equals 13 residues. The germline V and J ends were trimmed by 8 bases and 3 bases, with 11 bases remaining between them. In DNA, the CDR3 is TGTGCCAGCCTCGGGGGTTTTGGAAACACCATATATTTT. It encodes CASLGGFGNTIYF.

The gene calls are TRBV6-5 and TRBJ2-7; D is tentatively TRBD1 or TRBD2 (6 bases each). V lost 0 bases to trimming and J lost 6 bases, with 15 bases between them. The CDR3 length is 15 residues. Germline V gene data show CDR1 as MNHEY and CDR2 as SVGAGI. CDR3 protein: CASSYSSAGHPEQYF. The CDR3 DNA reads TGTGCCAGCAGTTACTCTTCCGCGGGACACCCCGAGCAGTACTTC.

This chain connects TRBV5-6 to TRBJ2-5; tentative D call: TRBD1 (6 bases). This CDR3 is 15 amino acids long. The germline V gene has CDR1 SGHDT and CDR2 YYEEEE. Trimming pared 1 base from V and 1 base from J, leaving 11 bases between. CDR3 region: CASSLTGTLQETQYF. CDR3 sequence (DNA): TGTGCCAGCAGCTTGACAGGGACGCTCCAAGAGACCCAGTACTTC.

This clone occurred a few times. V gene TRBV2 combines with J gene TRBJ1-5; D ambiguous. This CDR3 has 12 amino acids. Trimming cost V 3 bases and J 6 bases, with 6 bases left between them. Germline V gene sequence: CDR1 SNHLY, CDR2 FYNNEI. In DNA form, the CDR3 reads TGTGCCAGCAGTGATGCCAGTCAGCCCCAGCATTTT. Its translation is CASSDASQPQHF.

The CDR3 sequence: CVAARGLLNTEAFF. In nucleotides, the CDR3 is TGTGTCGCAGCACGAGGCCTTTTGAACACTGAAGCTTTCTTT. The V call is TRBV27, the J call TRBJ1-1; no reliable D call. Germline V gene sequence: CDR1 MNHEY, CDR2 SMNVEV (reference sequence). The CDR3 length is 14 residues.

The genes are TRBV7-2 and TRBJ2-7; D perhaps matches TRBD2 (7 bases). The CDR3 is made up of 14 amino acids. V gave up 5 bases and J gave up 3 bases, with 14 bases separating them. The V gene's germline CDR1 is SGHTA and CDR2 FQGNSA. The CDR3 DNA reads as TGTGCCAGCAGCCCCTCGGGGGGCCTCTACGAGCAGTACTTC. It translates to CASSPSGGLYEQYF.

The J gene is TRBJ2-3, the V gene TRBV30, with 7 bases identical to TRBD2. The ends lost 0 bases at V and 8 bases at J; junction bases unmatched: 11. Per the germline V gene, CDR1 is GTSNPN and CDR2 is SVGIG (reference sequence). The CDR3 is 15 residues long. In DNA, the CDR3 is TGTGCCTGGAGTGTACGGGGAGGGCCGGGGGGTACGCAGTATTTT. Protein sequence: CAWSVRGGPGGTQYF.

The rearrangement links TRBV27 to TRBJ2-7, with 9 bases that match TRBD1. This CDR3 is built from 13 residues. Germline trimming cut 3 bases from V and 5 bases from J; bases unmatched to any gene: 2. CDR1 is MNHEY and CDR2 is SMNVEV in the germline V gene (reference sequence). CDR3 in amino acids: CASSFTGGNEQYF. As DNA, the CDR3 is TGTGCCAGCAGTTTTACAGGGGGCAACGAGCAGTACTTC.